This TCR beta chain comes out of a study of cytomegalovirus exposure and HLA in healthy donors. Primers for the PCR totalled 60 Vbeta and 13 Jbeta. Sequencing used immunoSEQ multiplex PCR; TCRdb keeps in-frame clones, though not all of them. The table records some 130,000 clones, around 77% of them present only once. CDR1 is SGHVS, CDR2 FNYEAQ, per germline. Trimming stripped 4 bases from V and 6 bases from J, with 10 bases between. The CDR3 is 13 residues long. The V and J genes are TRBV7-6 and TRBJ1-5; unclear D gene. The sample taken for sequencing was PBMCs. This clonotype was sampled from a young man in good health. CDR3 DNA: TGTGCCAGCAGCTCCCGGGGTGGTCAGCCCCAGCATTTT. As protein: CASSSRGGQPQHF.